Below are 17 T cell receptor beta chains sequenced from a single sample in a study of T-cell memory formation after mild COVID-19. MiXCR was run by TCRdb on the 5' RACE reads, yielding one entry per CDR3 protein. The sample lists roughly 310,000 distinct CDR3 sequences, roughly 15% occurring once. Sequencing used PBMCs or a T cell subset sorted from them (not recorded which). These receptors were obtained from a man aged 18 to 35 who had mild COVID-19 (a few samples of this study predate the infection). Cell type and time point are not known.

In its sample, this clonotype was seen a few times. The rearrangement links TRBV15 to TRBJ2-7; TRBD1 might be the D (6 bases). Trimming stripped 1 base from V and 2 bases from J, with 9 bases between. Germline V gene data show CDR1 as LNHNV and CDR2 as YYDKDF (reference sequence). The length of the CDR3 is 14 residues. The CDR3 here is CATSRAQGTYEQYF. The CDR3 coding sequence is TGTGCCACCAGCAGAGCTCAGGGGACCTACGAGCAGTACTTC.

V gene TRBV9 combines with J gene TRBJ1-1, with D perhaps TRBD1 (6 bases). The CDR3 spans 15 residues. Per the germline V gene, CDR1 is SGDLS and CDR2 is YYNGEE. V shed 2 bases and J shed 0 bases, with 11 bases lying between them. The CDR3 sequence is CASSVRGAMNTEAFF. Written as DNA, the CDR3 is TGTGCCAGCAGCGTCAGGGGAGCCATGAACACTGAAGCTTTCTTT. Supplemented by reference TRBV9 and TRBJ1-1, the full variable domain reads DSGVTQTPKHLITATGQRVTLRCSPRSGDLSVYWYQQSLDQGLQFLIQYYNGEERAKGNILERFSAQQFPDLHSELNLSSLELGDSALYFCASSVRGAMNTEAFFGQGTRLTVV.

This clonotype has a handful of counts. V usage is TRBV5-1 and J usage is TRBJ1-3; 7 positions agree with TRBD1. The CDR3 is 15 residues long. CDR1 is SGHRS and CDR2 is YFSETQ in the germline V gene. The trim removed 0 bases at V and 2 bases at J, leaving 2 bases unmatched. The CDR3: CASSLGTGAGNTIYF. The CDR3 DNA reads TGCGCCAGCAGCTTGGGGACAGGAGCTGGAAACACCATATATTTT.

This clonotype has only a few counts. The CDR3 sequence: CASSEVWGHGELFF. In DNA form, the CDR3 reads TGTGCCAGCAGTGAAGTCTGGGGCCACGGGGAGCTGTTTTTT. The chain couples TRBV6-1 to TRBJ2-2, with D possibly TRBD1 on 5 matching bases. Trimming took 1 base from V and 7 from J, leaving 10 bases between them. The V gene's germline CDR1 is MNHNS and CDR2 SASEGT. CDR3 length equals 14 residues.

The chain has TRBV27 and TRBJ1-2; D may be TRBD1 (5 bases). This CDR3 spans 13 amino acids. CDR1 and CDR2 (germline): MNHEY, SMNVEV (reference sequence). V was pared by 3 bases and J by 13 bases, with 18 bases between. CDR3 sequence (DNA): TGTGCCAGCAGTTTGGTTCTGGGGGTGGTGCTCACCTTC. This codes for CASSLVLGVVLTF.

The rearrangement uses TRBV25-1 and TRBJ2-7, with 11 bases identical to TRBD1. CDR1 and CDR2 (germline): MGHDK, SYGVNS. Trimming cost V 1 base and J 7 bases; bases outside gene matches: 3. The CDR3 totals 14 residues. Here the CDR3 reads CASSESDRGREQYF. The CDR3 nucleotides read TGTGCCAGCAGTGAATCGGACAGGGGGCGAGAGCAGTACTTC.

This clonotype was observed a few times. The V gene is TRBV28, the J gene TRBJ2-3, with a weak D call TRBD2 (7 bases). This CDR3 is 16 amino acids long. V lost 5 bases and J 3 bases, leaving 18 bases between the germline ends. Germline values: CDR1 MDHEN, CDR2 SYDVKM. CDR3 DNA: TGTGCCAGCAGTGACCGACGGGGGGCCGGGACAGATACGCAGTATTTT. This codes for CASSDRRGAGTDTQYF.

The V and J genes are TRBV6-5 and TRBJ1-4; D ambiguous. The CDR3 totals 15 residues. V lost 0 bases to trimming and J lost 0 bases, with 5 bases between them. Per the germline V gene, CDR1 is MNHEY and CDR2 is SVGAGI. CDR3 residues: CASSYSFATNEKLFF. CDR3 in DNA: TGTGCCAGCAGTTACTCGTTCGCAACTAATGAAAAACTGTTTTTT.

The rearrangement links TRBV6-2 or TRBV6-3 to TRBJ1-2; D perhaps matches TRBD1 (5 bases). The CDR3 contains 20 residues. Germline V gene lookup returns CDR1 MNHEY and CDR2 SVGEGT. Trimming removed 7 bases at V and 2 bases at J, with 32 bases between. CDR3 sequence (DNA): TGTGCCAGCAACGACGCGGGCGGGGGGTTTATGAGCCCCCACAACTATGGCTACACCTTC. Translated: CASNDAGGGFMSPHNYGYTF.

The chain combines TRBV2 with TRBJ2-1; the D gene is possibly TRBD2 (5 bases). V lost 3 bases to trimming and J lost 6 bases, with 12 bases between them. Germline loops: CDR1 SNHLY, CDR2 FYNNEI. The CDR3 runs to 14 residues. The CDR3 region is CASSEWGRGNEQFF. DNA of the CDR3: TGTGCCAGCAGTGAGTGGGGTCGGGGCAATGAGCAGTTCTTC.

This clonotype was seen only a few times. The rearrangement joins TRBV7-2 to TRBJ1-4; 9 nucleotides agree with TRBD1. CDR1 and CDR2 (germline): SGHTA, FQGNSA. The CDR3 loop spans 13 amino acids. V shed 4 bases and J 10 bases; nucleotides not matched to a gene: 4. CDR3 sequence: CASSSQGQGKLFF. CDR3 coding DNA: TGTGCCAGCAGCTCCCAGGGACAGGGAAAACTGTTTTTT.

This clonotype turned up a few times. The rearrangement links TRBV4-3 to TRBJ1-1, with TRBD1 matching over 7 bases. Losses at the gene ends were 0 bases for V and 7 bases for J; bases not matched to a gene: 8. CDR1 and CDR2 from the germline V gene are LGHNA and YSLEER. This CDR3 contains 15 residues. The CDR3 loop is CASSQDPQGDFEAFF. CDR3 sequence (DNA): TGCGCCAGCAGCCAAGACCCCCAGGGGGACTTTGAAGCTTTCTTT.

The chain recombines TRBV4-1 with TRBJ1-2, with D perhaps matching TRBD1 (6 bases). V shed 0 bases and J shed 5 bases, with 19 bases lying between them. CDR3 length: 17 amino acids. Germline V gene sequence: CDR1 MGHRA, CDR2 YSYEKL. The CDR3 protein is CASSQDGAPSQGYGYTF. Here the CDR3 DNA reads TGCGCCAGCAGCCAAGATGGGGCCCCGTCGCAGGGGTATGGCTACACCTTC.

The chain recombines TRBV5-1 with TRBJ1-2; possible D gene TRBD1, 6 bases. There are 13 residues in the CDR3. Germline lookup yields CDR1 SGHRS and CDR2 YFSETQ. Trimming pared 0 bases from V and 9 bases from J, leaving 12 bases between. As DNA, the CDR3 is TGCGCCAGCAGCTTGGGGCAGGGGATGAGCTACACCTTC. Translation gives CASSLGQGMSYTF.

The chain carries TRBV13 and TRBJ1-2; the D gene is possibly TRBD1 (5 bases). Germline CDR1 PRHDT, CDR2 FYEKMQ (reference sequence). The ends were cut back, 5 bases at V and 8 bases at J, with 15 bases in the middle. The CDR3 contains 13 residues. The CDR3 sequence is CASSAGTSGGYTF. The CDR3 nucleotides read TGTGCCAGCAGCGCCGGGACTTCGGGAGGCTACACCTTC.

The rearrangement links TRBV20-1 to TRBJ1-1, with no clear D. Germline CDR1 DFQATT, CDR2 SNEGSKA (reference sequence). CDR3 size: 13 residues. The ends were cut back, 0 bases at V and 4 bases at J, with 9 bases in the middle. CDR3 bases: TGCAGTGCTAGAGACCAAGGTGGCACTGAAGCTTTCTTT. It specifies CSARDQGGTEAFF.

This clonotype was counted between two and nine times. This rearrangement joins TRBV3-1 to TRBJ2-5; 9 positions agree with TRBD2. Trimming took 6 bases from V and 5 from J; bases not matched to a gene: 7. Germline CDR1 and CDR2: LGHDT and YNNKEL (reference sequence). The CDR3 consists of 14 residues. The CDR3 loop is CASRRTSEVETQYF. The CDR3 nucleotides are TGTGCCAGCAGGCGGACTAGCGAAGTGGAGACCCAGTACTTC.